Following are 5 T cell receptor beta chains from one sample sequenced in a study of beta chain features in type 1 diabetes. Of the isolated RNA, all was reverse transcribed, and so the sequenced material was expressed TCRB transcripts. Produced via immunoSEQ multiplex PCR; TCRdb's table is partial and in-frame only. Among some 330,000 clones, 10% to 15% were seen once, and the ten largest hold around 0.0099%. Study results and limitations: Shorter TCRB CDR3s, moderately but significantly so, marked every one of the four CD4+ subsets in Type 1 diabetes patients.

Their target antigens are unknown. The material sequenced was naive CD4+ T cells from blood. Source of these receptors: a woman between 18 and 30 years old with type 1 diabetes.

The chain employs TRBV15 and TRBJ1-1; a weak D match, TRBD1 (6 bases). The CDR3 contains 13 residues. Trimming cost V 6 bases and J 0 bases, with 8 bases left between them. The germline V gene has CDR1 LNHNV and CDR2 YYDKDF (reference sequence). CDR3 protein: CATSGQLNTEAFF. For the CDR3, the DNA is TGTGCCACCAGTGGACAGTTGAACACTGAAGCTTTCTTT.

This clone was seen a few times. This chain joins TRBV2 and TRBJ1-5; 7 bases align to TRBD1. Per the germline V gene, CDR1 is SNHLY and CDR2 is FYNNEI. V lost 6 bases, J lost 4 bases, and 3 bases stayed unmatched. CDR3 length equals 13 residues. Written as DNA, the CDR3 is TGTGCCAGCAGGCCGGGACAGAATCAGCCCCAGCATTTT. The encoded protein is CASRPGQNQPQHF.

The chain uses TRBV30 and TRBJ1-1, with TRBD1 as a possible D gene (5 bases). The germline V gene encodes CDR1 GTSNPN and CDR2 SVGIG (reference sequence). The CDR3 contains 10 residues. V lost 8 bases and J lost 5, with 9 bases in between. The DNA of the CDR3 is TGTGCCGCGGGGCGGACTGAAGCTTTCTTT. Translation gives CAAGRTEAFF.

This clone was seen a handful of times. V is TRBV15 and J is TRBJ2-1, with D unresolved. The V end lost 8 bases, the J end lost 7 bases, and 12 bases lay between the germline ends. The CDR3 totals 12 residues. Germline V lookup: CDR1 LNHNV, CDR2 YYDKDF (reference sequence). The CDR3 is CATEAPGNEQFF. For the CDR3, the DNA is TGTGCCACCGAAGCTCCCGGGAATGAGCAGTTCTTC.

The V gene is TRBV2, the J gene TRBJ1-1; D gene ambiguous. Trimming left V 7 bases short and J 1 base short, with 4 bases between. The CDR3 contains 11 residues. CDR1 and CDR2 from the germline V gene are SNHLY and FYNNEI. The CDR3 bases are TGTGCCAGCACGGGGAACACTGAAGCTTTCTTT. Translating gives CASTGNTEAFF.